Each of the 3 T cell receptor beta chains below was sequenced from the same sample in a study of neurological immune-mediated disorders. TCRdb called the 5' RACE reads again in MiXCR, with one record for every CDR3 protein. The table shows about 74,000 distinct CDR3 sequences, with 5.2% occurring only once. Sequencing was carried out using PBMCs. These receptors were collected from a man aged 18 to 35 with multiple sclerosis.

This clonotype was picked up many times. V usage is TRBV5-1 and J usage is TRBJ2-7; tentatively, D is TRBD2 (7 bases). The V gene's germline CDR1 is SGHRS and CDR2 YFSETQ. The CDR3 is made up of 15 amino acids. The V gene lost 2 bases and the J gene lost 1 base, with 13 bases spanning the gap. The CDR3 reads CASSFSGRGSYEQYF. CDR3 in DNA: TGCGCCAGCAGCTTCTCAGGGAGGGGGTCCTACGAGCAGTACTTC.

This clonotype has ten or more counts. V is TRBV20-1 and J is TRBJ2-4; 9 positions agree with TRBD1. V lost 3 bases and J lost 7; bases outside the gene matches: 7. Germline values: CDR1 DFQATT, CDR2 SNEGSKA (reference sequence). This CDR3 spans 14 amino acids. The CDR3 protein is CSARGTGLGNIQYF. The CDR3 DNA is TGCAGTGCTAGGGGGACAGGGCTTGGGAACATTCAGTACTTC.

This clonotype was seen many times. CDR3 residues: CSVEGQGVEAFF. The CDR3 DNA follows: TGCAGCGTTGAAGGACAGGGTGTTGAAGCTTTCTTT. This chain links TRBV29-1 with TRBJ1-1; 7 nucleotides line up with TRBD1. CDR1 and CDR2 from the germline V gene are SQVTM and ANQGSEA. The CDR3 has 12 residues. The junction had 3 bases not matched to a gene; V was cut back by 1 base and J by 7 bases.